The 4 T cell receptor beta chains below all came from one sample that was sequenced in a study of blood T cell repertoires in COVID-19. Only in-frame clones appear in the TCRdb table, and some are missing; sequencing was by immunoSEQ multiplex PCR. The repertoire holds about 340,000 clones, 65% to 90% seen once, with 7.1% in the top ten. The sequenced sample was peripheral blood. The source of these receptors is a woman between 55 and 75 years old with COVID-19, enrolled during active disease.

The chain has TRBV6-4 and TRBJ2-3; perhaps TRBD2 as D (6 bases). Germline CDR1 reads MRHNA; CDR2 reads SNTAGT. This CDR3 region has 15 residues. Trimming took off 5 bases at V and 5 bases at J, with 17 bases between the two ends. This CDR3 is CASSPRGLGGDTQYF. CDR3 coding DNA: TGTGCCAGCAGTCCCCGGGGCCTGGGAGGAGATACGCAGTATTTT.

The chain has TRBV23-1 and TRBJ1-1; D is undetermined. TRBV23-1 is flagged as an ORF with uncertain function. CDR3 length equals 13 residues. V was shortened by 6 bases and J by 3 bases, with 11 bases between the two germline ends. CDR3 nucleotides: TGCGCCAGCAGCCTAGTGTGGGACACTGAAGCTTTCTTT. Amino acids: CASSLVWDTEAFF.

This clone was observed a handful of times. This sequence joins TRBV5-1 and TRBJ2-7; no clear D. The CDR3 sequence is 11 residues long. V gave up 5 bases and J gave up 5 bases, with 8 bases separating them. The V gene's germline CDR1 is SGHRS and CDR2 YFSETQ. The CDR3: CASSRENEQYF. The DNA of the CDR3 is TGCGCCAGCAGTAGAGAAAACGAGCAGTACTTC.

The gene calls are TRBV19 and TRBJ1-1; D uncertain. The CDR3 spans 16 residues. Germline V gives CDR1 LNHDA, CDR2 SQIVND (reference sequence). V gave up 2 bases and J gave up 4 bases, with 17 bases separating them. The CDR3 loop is CASSIKEGGWSTEAFF. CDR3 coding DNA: TGTGCCAGTAGTATAAAAGAGGGAGGTTGGTCCACTGAAGCTTTCTTT.